Given below is one TCR beta chain in context. Its antigen is undetermined. As the template, RNA transcripts were used to amplify TCR beta CDR3 regions. First-round RT-PCR with HTBI primers preceded a second-round multiplex PCR. One entry per CDR3 protein, called by TCRdb with MiXCR from the multiplex PCR reads. Of about 550,000 distinct CDR3 sequences listed, roughly 39% were seen once; the top ten hold roughly 4%. Trimming removed 0 bases from V and 3 bases from J; junction bases left unmatched: 2. The germline gives CDR1 SGDLS, CDR2 YYNGEE. This CDR3 is 15 amino acids long. Enrollment excluded any patients with other autoimmune diseases, uncontrolled infections, pregnancy or lactation. Diagnosis used clinical symptoms, serum thyroxine, TRAb, thyroid ultrasound and orbital computed tomography. These data are taken from a study of Graves' ophthalmopathy and Graves' hyperthyroidism. Overall study context: Hyperthyroidism showing no ophthalmopathy within 18 months of follow-up was stable.

Study-level points and caveats: Blood repertoires reportedly contained most expanded thyroid clonotypes above 0.001 frequency.

The V and J genes are TRBV9 and TRBJ2-5; 10 bases align to TRBD1. This clonotype was sampled from an adult man with Graves' hyperthyroidism. The sample consisted of peripheral blood or thyroid tissue (not recorded which). CDR3 nucleotides: TGTGCCAGCAGCGTAGAAGGGACAGGGGAAGAGACCCAGTACTTC. Its translation is CASSVEGTGEETQYF.